This T cell receptor (beta chain) was sequenced during a study of T cell changes during pregnancy in multiple sclerosis. The CDR3 is 16 residues long. Trimming pared 1 base from V and 4 bases from J, leaving 16 bases between. Looked up from germline, CDR1 is SGHTA and CDR2 is FQGNSA. Sequencing was performed with immunoSEQ multiplex PCR; in TCRdb, only in-frame clones are kept and a portion is missing. Among around 60,000 clones, around 93% were seen once, and the ten largest hold approximately 0.34%. Sequences were derived from CD4+ T cells from peripheral blood mononuclear cells, sampled before pregnancy. This sequence originates from a female donor with multiple sclerosis, enrolled in a pregnancy study. The J gene is TRBJ1-1, the V gene TRBV7-2; D perhaps matches TRBD1 (6 bases). CDR3 sequence: CASSLVSGAGVTEAFF. In DNA, the CDR3 is TGTGCCAGCAGCTTAGTGAGCGGGGCAGGGGTCACTGAAGCTTTCTTT.